One and the same sample provided the 28 T cell receptor beta chains below, sequenced in a study of shared clonotypes between healthy human individuals. This table comes from immunoSEQ multiplex PCR, and its TCRdb copy is limited to in-frame clones, with some not included. This sample has about 120,000 clones, with around 73% found just once. Material: memory CD8+ T cells sorted from blood. Subset defined: CD45RO+ cells pooled with CCR7-negative TemRA cells. The receptors derive from a woman aged 30 to 39 in good health.

The CDR3 coding sequence is TGTGCCAGCAGTTGGGCGACAGGGAACACTGAAGCTTTCTTT. This codes for CASSWATGNTEAFF. The J gene is TRBJ1-1, the V gene TRBV27; D may be TRBD1 (6 bases). The germline gives CDR1 MNHEY, CDR2 SMNVEV (reference sequence). The V end was cut by 4 bases, the J end by 1 base, with 10 bases between. The CDR3 contains 14 residues.

This chain uses TRBV7-3 with TRBJ2-7, with D perhaps matching TRBD1 (6 bases). Germline CDR1 SGHTA, CDR2 FQGTGA. This CDR3 is built from 15 residues. V dropped 2 bases and J dropped 2 bases, with 13 bases sitting between them. CDR3 nucleotides: TGTGCCAGCAGCTTAGAGGGGGACACTACCTACGAGCAGTACTTC. It encodes CASSLEGDTTYEQYF.

The chain combines TRBV29-1 with TRBJ1-1, with 11 positions matching TRBD1. Germline V gene data show CDR1 as SQVTM and CDR2 as ANQGSEA. This CDR3 has 13 residues. V shed 4 bases, J shed 6 bases, and the junction held 4 bases outside the gene matches. The CDR3 sequence is CSVGGTGGSEAFF. As DNA, the CDR3 is TGCAGCGTTGGCGGGACAGGGGGATCTGAAGCTTTCTTT.

CDR3 sequence: CASSSTGGWYEQYF. The CDR3 DNA reads TGTGCCAGCAGCTCGACAGGGGGCTGGTACGAGCAGTACTTC. The chain uses TRBV7-9 and TRBJ2-7; 10 bases map to TRBD1. CDR1 is SEHNR and CDR2 is FQNEAQ in the germline V gene (reference sequence). The CDR3 covers 14 residues. V dropped 4 bases and J dropped 4; count of bases not matched to a gene: 4.

In its sample, this clone was seen a few times. The chain recombines TRBV7-9 with TRBJ2-2; 8 bases are shared with TRBD2. The CDR3 loop spans 17 amino acids. Germline CDR1 and CDR2: SEHNR and FQNEAQ (reference sequence). With V trimmed by 1 base and J by 0 bases, 4 bases remained unmatched. CDR3 sequence reads: CASSLVIAGTNTGELFF. The CDR3 region has the DNA TGTGCCAGCAGCTTAGTAATAGCGGGAACGAACACCGGGGAGCTGTTTTTT.

A word on this clone: A read error is possible here, since a much larger clone lies one base away. The V gene is TRBV7-8, the J gene TRBJ2-2; TRBD1 agrees at 9 bases. Germline CDR1 reads SGHVS; CDR2 reads FQNEAQ. The CDR3 runs to 16 residues. V trimming: 5 bases; J trimming: 9 bases; junction bases outside the gene matches: 13. This CDR3 reads CASSHPEDRGARELFF. In DNA form, the CDR3 reads TGTGCCAGCAGCCATCCCGAGGACAGGGGAGCCCGGGAGCTGTTTTTT.

This clone was seen only once. The DNA for the CDR3 is TGTGCCAGCTCACCAGGGAAAAAGGACGAGCAGTACTTC. This encodes CASSPGKKDEQYF. This chain uses TRBV18 with TRBJ2-7, with D uncertain. Trimming left V 2 bases short and J 5 bases short, with 10 bases between. This CDR3 has 13 amino acids. CDR1 is KGHSH and CDR2 is LQKENI in the germline V gene.

The chain employs TRBV9 and TRBJ2-7, with a weak D call TRBD2 (6 bases). Germline V gene lookup returns CDR1 SGDLS and CDR2 YYNGEE. This CDR3 has 16 amino acids. V gave up 0 bases and J gave up 4 bases, with 17 bases separating them. This CDR3 is CASSVEPDGTLYEQYF. DNA of the CDR3: TGTGCCAGCAGCGTAGAGCCCGATGGGACTCTTTACGAGCAGTACTTC. The entire variable domain, with the rest obtained from reference TRBV9 and TRBJ2-7, is as follows: DSGVTQTPKHLITATGQRVTLRCSPRSGDLSVYWYQQSLDQGLQFLIQYYNGEERAKGNILERFSAQQFPDLHSELNLSSLELGDSALYFCASSVEPDGTLYEQYFGPGTRLTVT.

V and J are TRBV11-2 and TRBJ2-7; the D is unclear. CDR1 and CDR2 from the germline V gene are SGHAT and FQNNGV. V gave up 3 bases and J gave up 7 bases, with 7 bases separating them. The CDR3 totals 11 residues. The CDR3: CASSLAGEQYF. Written as DNA, the CDR3 is TGTGCCAGCAGCTTGGCCGGAGAGCAGTACTTC.

This clone was picked up one time. This sample includes further DNA sequences coding for the same CDR3. The V gene is TRBV15, the J gene TRBJ1-2; weak D call: TRBD1 (5 bases). CDR3 size: 14 residues. Germline CDR1 and CDR2: LNHNV and YYDKDF (reference sequence). V shed 0 bases and J shed 8 bases, with 13 bases lying between them. The CDR3 sequence is CATSRDGRVGGYTF. The CDR3 DNA follows: TGTGCCACCAGCAGAGATGGCAGGGTAGGAGGCTACACCTTC.

This clone occurred many times. The J gene is TRBJ1-1, the V gene TRBV10-3; a possible D gene is TRBD1 (5 bases). There are 12 residues in the CDR3. Germline CDR1 reads ENHRY; CDR2 reads SYGVKD. V shed 10 bases and J shed 8 bases, with 17 bases lying between them. CDR3 sequence reads: CATESGDGEAFF. CDR3 nucleotide sequence: TGTGCCACCGAAAGCGGGGACGGAGAAGCTTTCTTT.

The V gene is TRBV6-1, the J gene TRBJ2-7; 9 bases align to TRBD2. Trimming at V came to 2 bases and at J to 3 bases, leaving 8 bases not matched to a gene. The CDR3 covers 16 residues. Germline V gene lookup returns CDR1 MNHNS and CDR2 SASEGT. The CDR3 nucleotides read TGTGCCAGCAGTGAACAGCGGGGGGCGGGTAACTACGAGCAGTACTTC. Translation gives CASSEQRGAGNYEQYF.

This clone was recorded only once. The rearrangement links TRBV29-1 to TRBJ1-1; no definite D call. Trimming left V 4 bases short and J 1 base short, with 10 bases between. The length of the CDR3 is 13 residues. CDR1 and CDR2 from the germline V gene are SQVTM and ANQGSEA. The CDR3, as DNA: TGCAGCGTTGCCTTACACGAGAACACTGAAGCTTTCTTT. Translated, it gives CSVALHENTEAFF.

The chain links TRBV6-5 to TRBJ2-7; D may correspond to TRBD1 or TRBD2 (5 bases each). The germline gives CDR1 MNHEY, CDR2 SVGAGI. This CDR3 region has 15 residues. V lost 6 bases and J 0 bases, leaving 15 bases between the germline ends. CDR3 loop: CASSYRDGDSYEQYF. The DNA of the CDR3 is TGTGCCAGCAGCTATCGGGACGGAGACTCCTACGAGCAGTACTTC.

The rearrangement uses TRBV6-4 and TRBJ1-4, with TRBD1 matching 12 bases. This CDR3 comprises 17 residues. The V gene's germline CDR1 is MRHNA and CDR2 SNTAGT. J gave up 6 bases and V 6 bases, and 11 bases lay outside the gene matches. Here the CDR3 DNA reads TGTGCCAGCAGGTCCGGGACAGGGGGCAGAGGGGATGAAAAACTGTTTTTT. Amino acids: CASRSGTGGRGDEKLFF.

The sample holds one count of this clone. The chain couples TRBV11-2 to TRBJ2-7; D is undetermined. V was clipped by 5 bases and J by 5 bases, with 16 bases between them. This CDR3 spans 14 amino acids. Germline V gives CDR1 SGHAT, CDR2 FQNNGV. The CDR3 DNA reads as TGTGCCAGCAGCCCGGTATTGTCCGGCGACGAGCAGTACTTC. Translation: CASSPVLSGDEQYF.

This clone was seen a few times. The chain employs TRBV28 and TRBJ2-7; 7 nucleotides match TRBD1. The V segment lost 5 bases and the J segment 0 bases; nucleotides outside the gene matches: 7. The germline V gene has CDR1 MDHEN and CDR2 SYDVKM. This CDR3 contains 15 residues. The CDR3 here is CASSQAQGNSYEQYF. Written as DNA, the CDR3 is TGTGCCAGCAGTCAGGCACAGGGGAACTCCTACGAGCAGTACTTC.

The chain joins TRBV28 to TRBJ1-5; 11 bases match TRBD1. The trim removed 7 bases at V and 6 bases at J, leaving 11 bases unmatched. This CDR3 contains 16 residues. Looked up from germline, CDR1 is MDHEN and CDR2 is SYDVKM. Written as DNA, the CDR3 is TGTGCCAGCACCTATTCCGGACAGGGGGCGGGTCAGCCCCAGCATTTT. This codes for CASTYSGQGAGQPQHF.

This chain joins TRBV7-9 and TRBJ2-7; weak D call: TRBD2 (6 bases). The CDR3 has 15 amino acids. Germline loops: CDR1 SEHNR, CDR2 FQNEAQ (reference sequence). With 1 base removed from V and 0 bases from J, the gap between germline ends came to 10 bases. The chain's CDR3 is CASSLEEGSSYEQYF. The CDR3, as DNA: TGTGCCAGCAGCTTAGAGGAGGGTAGCTCCTACGAGCAGTACTTC.

The chain couples TRBV19 to TRBJ1-5; D remains ambiguous. Germline V gene lookup returns CDR1 LNHDA and CDR2 SQIVND (reference sequence). Trimming left V 2 bases short and J 2 bases short, with 13 bases between. CDR3 length: 16 residues. CDR3 amino acids: CASSIQSLPGNQPQHF. As DNA, the CDR3 is TGTGCCAGTAGTATACAGTCCTTACCGGGCAATCAGCCCCAGCATTTT.

This chain links TRBV7-2 with TRBJ2-7; D unclear. V lost 9 bases and J 6 bases, leaving 21 bases between the germline ends. The V gene's germline CDR1 is SGHTA and CDR2 FQGNSA. The CDR3 is 14 amino acids. The CDR3, as DNA: TGTGCCAGTCAAGAGGCAACCGGCGTGAGCGAGCAGTACTTC. It specifies CASQEATGVSEQYF.

This clone was detected a few times. The CDR3 reads CASSPLLSTDTQYF. CDR3 nucleotides: TGTGCCAGCAGCCCCCTACTTAGCACAGATACGCAGTATTTT. The gene calls are TRBV7-9 and TRBJ2-3; no clear D gene. The V and J ends lost 5 bases and 0 bases respectively, with 9 bases between them. The CDR3 consists of 14 residues. Germline V gene data show CDR1 as SEHNR and CDR2 as FQNEAQ (reference sequence).

This rearrangement joins TRBV6-8 to TRBJ2-7, with TRBD2 as a possible D gene (5 bases). From germline, CDR1 is MNHGY and CDR2 SAAAGT. This CDR3 is 17 amino acids long. The V and J ends lost 6 bases and 0 bases respectively, with 21 bases between them. The CDR3 is CASRRPSLEGSSYEQYF. Here the CDR3 DNA reads TGTGCCAGCAGGCGACCTAGCCTCGAGGGAAGCTCCTACGAGCAGTACTTC.

This sequence joins TRBV6-4 and TRBJ2-2; D is tentatively TRBD1 or TRBD2 (5 bases each). V lost 3 bases to trimming and J lost 7 bases, with 15 bases between them. Germline V CDR1 and CDR2: MRHNA, SNTAGT. The CDR3 has 15 residues. The CDR3: CASSEWIRDGGELFF. CDR3 bases: TGTGCCAGCAGTGAATGGATCAGGGACGGCGGGGAGCTGTTTTTT.

The rearrangement uses TRBV14 and TRBJ1-4; 7 nucleotides align to TRBD1. The CDR3 is 17 residues long. V dropped 3 bases and J dropped 6; count of bases not matched to a gene: 13. Germline V gene data show CDR1 as SGHDN and CDR2 as FVKESK. The CDR3 bases are TGTGCCAGCAGCCAGGGAGGGACAGCCGTTCCCTATGAAAAACTGTTTTTT. Encoded protein: CASSQGGTAVPYEKLFF.

At least ten counts were recorded for this clone. The J gene is TRBJ2-1, the V gene TRBV7-8; 9 bases fit TRBD2. CDR3 length: 16 residues. J was trimmed by 9 bases and V by 4 bases; bases with no gene match: 13. Germline-derived CDR1 and CDR2 are SGHVS and FQNEAQ. CDR3 coding DNA: TGTGCCAGCAGCTCCCCTAGCGGGAACCTCTACGGTGAGCAGTTCTTC. It codes for CASSSPSGNLYGEQFF.

The chain links TRBV2 to TRBJ1-1, with D uncertain. CDR1 and CDR2 from the germline V gene are SNHLY and FYNNEI. The CDR3 extends over 12 amino acids. Trimming shortened V by 11 bases and J by 2 bases, and 12 bases separated the two germline ends. The CDR3 DNA reads as TGTGCCGGGAAGGACGGTAACACTGAAGCTTTCTTT. It yields the protein CAGKDGNTEAFF.

This chain uses TRBV2 with TRBJ2-7; the D is unclear. The V end lost 8 bases, the J end lost 1 base, and 6 bases lay between the germline ends. The CDR3 sequence is 11 residues long. Germline loops: CDR1 SNHLY, CDR2 FYNNEI. The CDR3 here is CASWESYEQYF. CDR3 coding DNA: TGTGCCAGCTGGGAATCCTACGAGCAGTACTTC.